These 31 T cell receptor beta chains share one sample of origin, sequenced in a study of OX40 agonist ivuxolimab in advanced cancers. TCRdb keeps only in-frame clones here, not all; method: immunoSEQ multiplex PCR. The sample lists 60,000 or so clones, about 92% occurring once. The sequenced sample was CD4+ or CD8+ T cells sorted from blood, obtained in a trial of the OX40 agonist ivuxolimab. These receptors all stem from an adult with an advanced solid tumor such as melanoma, head and neck, liver or kidney cancer.

The chain joins TRBV11-2 to TRBJ2-1, with D unclear. Germline V gene sequence: CDR1 SGHAT, CDR2 FQNNGV. V lost 1 base to trimming and J lost 10 bases, with 8 bases between them. CDR3 size: 12 residues. CDR3 in DNA: TGTGCCAGCAGCTTAGTACCTTTAGAGCAGTTCTTC. Its translation: CASSLVPLEQFF. Based on the CDR3 plus reference TRBV11-2 and TRBJ2-1, the full variable domain is EAGVAQSPRYKIIEKRQSVAFWCNPISGHATLYWYQQILGQGPKLLIQFQNNGVVDDSQLPKDRFSAERLKGVDSTLKIQPAKLEDSAVYLCASSLVPLEQFFGPGTRLTVL.

The chain links TRBV4-3 to TRBJ1-2; D is uncertain. V shed 4 bases and J shed 3 bases, with 9 bases lying between them. This CDR3 spans 13 amino acids. Germline V gene sequence: CDR1 LGHNA, CDR2 YSLEER. The CDR3 here is CASSRRGDYGYTF. DNA for the CDR3: TGCGCCAGCAGCCGCCGGGGAGACTATGGCTACACCTTC.

The genes are TRBV7-9 and TRBJ2-7; tentative D call: TRBD2 (6 bases). Trimming cost V 2 bases and J 0 bases, with 11 bases left between them. This CDR3 is 15 amino acids long. The germline V gene encodes CDR1 SEHNR and CDR2 FQNEAQ (reference sequence). The CDR3 DNA sequence: TGTGCCAGCAGCTTACGGGAGCGGACCTCCTACGAGCAGTACGTC. Its translation is CASSLRERTSYEQYV.

This chain links TRBV4-3 with TRBJ1-1; 7 positions match TRBD1. CDR1 and CDR2 from the germline V gene are LGHNA and YSLEER. V trimming: 2 bases; J trimming: 4 bases; junction bases outside the gene matches: 10. The CDR3 is made up of 16 amino acids. The CDR3 bases are TGCGCCAGCAGCCAATTCAAGGGGGCTCGGGGCACTGAAGCTTTCTTT. Its protein is CASSQFKGARGTEAFF.

The chain couples TRBV13 to TRBJ2-6; D not resolved. V was trimmed by 1 base and J by 0 bases, leaving 7 bases between them. The CDR3 loop spans 16 amino acids. Germline CDR1 is PRHDT and CDR2 is FYEKMQ (reference sequence). The CDR3 DNA follows: TGTGCCAGCAGCTTAGAACGCCTCTCTGGGGCCAACGTCCTGACTTTC. Amino acid sequence: CASSLERLSGANVLTF. Looking up the rest from reference TRBV13 and TRBJ2-6 gives the full variable domain: AAGVIQSPRHLIKEKRETATLKCYPIPRHDTVYWYQQGPGQDPQFLISFYEKMQSDKGSIPDRFSAQQFSDYHSELNMSSLELGDSALYFCASSLERLSGANVLTFGAGSRLTVL.

The chain is built from TRBV25-1 and TRBJ2-1; D gene unclear. V was clipped by 4 bases and J by 0 bases, with 7 bases between them. CDR1 and CDR2 (germline): MGHDK, SYGVNS. The CDR3 runs to 14 residues. The CDR3 loop reads CASSVLSSYNEQFF. In DNA, the CDR3 is TGTGCCAGCAGTGTACTAAGCTCCTACAATGAGCAGTTCTTC. Drawing the rest from reference TRBV25-1 and TRBJ2-1, the complete variable domain is EADIYQTPRYLVIGTGKKITLECSQTMGHDKMYWYQQDPGMELHLIHYSYGVNSTEKGDLSSESTVSRIRTEHFPLTLESARPSHTSQYLCASSVLSSYNEQFFGPGTRLTVL.

The chain has TRBV2 and TRBJ1-2; D gene unclear. Germline V gene lookup returns CDR1 SNHLY and CDR2 FYNNEI. CDR3 length: 11 amino acids. The V and J ends lost 8 bases and 5 bases respectively, with 9 bases between them. The chain's CDR3 is CASSESYGYTF. The CDR3 DNA reads TGTGCCAGCTCAGAGAGTTATGGCTACACCTTC.

The V gene is TRBV4-1, the J gene TRBJ1-1; no clear D gene. Trimming took 1 base from V and 5 from J, leaving 11 bases between them. Germline CDR1 reads MGHRA; CDR2 reads YSYEKL. The CDR3 sequence is 14 residues long. CDR3 DNA: TGCGCCAGCAGCCAAGTGGTGGGGAATACTGAAGCTTTCTTT. This sequence encodes CASSQVVGNTEAFF.

A single count supports this clone. The chain recombines TRBV6-6 with TRBJ2-5; no clear D. Looked up from germline, CDR1 is MNHNY and CDR2 is SVGAGI (reference sequence). CDR3 length: 11 residues. Deletions cut 5 bases from V and 7 bases from J, with 8 bases between. The CDR3 protein is CASSGLGTQYF. In nucleotides, the CDR3 is TGTGCCAGCAGTGGCCTGGGGACCCAGTACTTC.

The chain uses TRBV11-3 and TRBJ2-1; D unclear. The germline gives CDR1 SGHNT, CDR2 YENEEA. The CDR3 runs 13 residues. V lost 3 bases to trimming and J lost 8 bases, with 11 bases between them. The CDR3 DNA reads as TGTGCCAGCAGCTTTGACGCCACCTATGAGCAGTTCTTC. This sequence encodes CASSFDATYEQFF.

The chain joins TRBV30 to TRBJ2-7; possibly TRBD2 for D (6 bases). Trimming cost V 0 bases and J 5 bases, with 11 bases left between them. The CDR3 spans 13 residues. Germline V gene data show CDR1 as GTSNPN and CDR2 as SVGIG (reference sequence). The CDR3: CAWSVRGSDEQYV. The CDR3, as DNA: TGTGCCTGGAGTGTACGGGGGTCCGACGAGCAGTACGTC.

The V gene is TRBV4-3, the J gene TRBJ2-3; D remains ambiguous. Deletions cut 2 bases from V and 5 bases from J, with 8 bases between. CDR1 and CDR2 (germline): LGHNA, YSLEER. The length of the CDR3 is 13 residues. CDR3 nucleotides: TGCGCCAGCAGCCAATCCCTGGAAGATACGCAGTATTTT. Its protein is CASSQSLEDTQYF.

Here the CDR3 DNA reads TGTGCCAGCAGTTACTCCGATACTAATGAGCAGTTCTTC. Its protein product is CASSYSDTNEQFF. This chain connects TRBV6-5 to TRBJ2-1; no clear D gene. The CDR3 covers 13 residues. The germline gives CDR1 MNHEY, CDR2 SVGAGI. V gave up 0 bases and J gave up 7 bases, with 7 bases separating them.

The V and J genes are TRBV4-2 and TRBJ2-3; TRBD2 matches 16 bases. Germline CDR1 reads LGHNA; CDR2 reads YNFKEQ. This CDR3 comprises 20 residues. The V segment lost 8 bases and the J segment 0 bases; nucleotides outside the gene matches: 14. The CDR3 DNA sequence: TGTGCCAGCTCCCCACCTGGGGGACTAGCGGGGGGGAGGAGCACAGATACGCAGTATTTT. The encoded protein is CASSPPGGLAGGRSTDTQYF.

The J gene is TRBJ2-1, the V gene TRBV11-2, with no clear D. This CDR3 comprises 13 residues. Per the germline V gene, CDR1 is SGHAT and CDR2 is FQNNGV. V lost 0 bases, J lost 0 bases, and 0 bases lay in between. The DNA for the CDR3 is TGTGCCAGCAGCTTAGACTCCTACAATGAGCAGTTCTTC. Translation gives CASSLDSYNEQFF.

The rearrangement links TRBV16 to TRBJ2-3; 8 bases are shared with TRBD2. Looked up from germline, CDR1 is KGHSY and CDR2 is FQNENV. J gave up 2 bases and V 1 base, and 5 bases lay outside the gene matches. The CDR3 consists of 16 residues. The CDR3 region is CASSQLLADPTDTQYF. The DNA of the CDR3 is TGTGCCAGCAGCCAATTACTAGCGGACCCCACAGATACGCAGTATTTT.

This clone was seen only once. The V and J genes are TRBV6-6 and TRBJ1-2; no firm D call. The CDR3 covers 12 residues. Trimming stripped 6 bases from V and 6 bases from J, with 11 bases between. CDR1 is MNHNY, CDR2 SVGAGI, per germline (reference sequence). This chain's CDR3 is CASRSGWHGYTF. For the CDR3, the DNA is TGTGCCAGCAGGTCCGGGTGGCATGGCTACACCTTC.

The rearrangement joins TRBV5-8 to TRBJ2-7, with D unresolved. The CDR3 spans 10 residues. Per the germline V gene, CDR1 is SGHTS and CDR2 is YDEGEE. Trimming left V 2 bases short and J 7 bases short, with 4 bases between. The chain's CDR3 is CASSLSEQYV. CDR3 nucleotide sequence: TGTGCCAGCAGCTTAAGTGAGCAGTACGTC.

The chain combines TRBV28 with TRBJ2-3; D ambiguous. The CDR3 loop spans 12 amino acids. Germline CDR1 and CDR2: MDHEN and SYDVKM. Trimming removed 3 bases from V and 6 bases from J, with 7 bases in between. CDR3 protein: CASSFPLDTQYF. Here the CDR3 DNA reads TGTGCCAGCAGTTTCCCGCTTGATACGCAGTATTTT.

CDR3 region: CASSRTTEAFF. The CDR3 nucleotides are TGTGCCAGCAGCCGGACGACTGAAGCTTTCTTT. V gene TRBV7-8 combines with J gene TRBJ1-1; D is uncertain. The CDR3 totals 11 residues. V was clipped by 5 bases and J by 5 bases, with 6 bases between them. The germline CDR1 and CDR2 sequences are SGHVS and FQNEAQ. Together with reference TRBV7-8 and TRBJ1-1, the CDR3 gives the full variable domain: GAGVSQSPRYKVAKRGQDVALRCDPISGHVSLFWYQQALGQGPEFLTYFQNEAQLDKSGLPSDRFFAERPEGSVSTLKIQRTQQEDSAVYLCASSRTTEAFFGQGTRLTVV.

V is TRBV2 and J is TRBJ2-7; unclear D gene. The ends were cut back, 6 bases at V and 4 bases at J, with 4 bases in the middle. The CDR3 loop spans 10 amino acids. Germline CDR1 SNHLY, CDR2 FYNNEI. The CDR3 reads CASSVYEQYV. The CDR3 DNA follows: TGTGCCAGCAGCGTATACGAGCAGTACGTC.

As to this clone: The same CDR3 arises from other DNA sequences in this sample as well. The J gene is TRBJ1-6, the V gene TRBV7-3, with 9 bases lining up with TRBD1. This CDR3 region has 15 residues. Germline lookup yields CDR1 SGHTA and CDR2 FQGTGA. V lost 4 bases and J lost 10; bases outside the gene matches: 8. CDR3 nucleotides: TGTGCCAGCAGCTCGACAGGGGGTCGAGGCTCACCCCTCCACTTT. The encoded protein is CASSSTGGRGSPLHF.

The gene calls are TRBV29-1 and TRBJ2-3, with TRBD1 matching 10 bases. The CDR3 length is 14 residues. V was clipped by 6 bases and J by 3 bases; unmatched bases: 6. Germline V CDR1 and CDR2: SQVTM, ANQGSEA. The CDR3 DNA sequence: TGCAGCGTGGACGGGACAGGGGAAACAGATACGCAGTATTTT. This translates into CSVDGTGETDTQYF.

The chain employs TRBV28 and TRBJ1-5; D is possibly TRBD1 (6 bases). V shed 4 bases and J shed 1 base, with 14 bases lying between them. Germline CDR1 MDHEN, CDR2 SYDVKM. This CDR3 spans 16 amino acids. The chain's CDR3 is CASSSQGFRSNQPQHF. In DNA form, the CDR3 reads TGTGCCAGCAGTTCTCAGGGGTTTAGGAGCAATCAGCCCCAGCATTTT. The full variable domain, in which reference TRBV28 and TRBJ1-5 provide the parts outside the CDR3, is DVKVTQSSRYLVKRTGEKVFLECVQDMDHENMFWYRQDPGLGLRLIYFSYDVKMKEKGDIPEGYSVSREKKERFSLILESASTNQTSMYLCASSSQGFRSNQPQHFGDGTRLSIL.

This chain uses TRBV7-6 with TRBJ2-1, with TRBD2 identical over 8 bases. Germline loops: CDR1 SGHVS, CDR2 FNYEAQ. This CDR3 is built from 16 residues. Trimming removed 4 bases from V and 2 bases from J; junction bases left unmatched: 7. CDR3 protein: CASSYSSGLTYNEQFF. The CDR3 DNA reads as TGTGCCAGCAGCTACTCTAGCGGGTTAACCTACAATGAGCAGTTCTTC.

This chain connects TRBV2 to TRBJ2-3, with 8 bases aligning to TRBD2. This CDR3 is built from 14 residues. The germline CDR1 and CDR2 sequences are SNHLY and FYNNEI. V lost 10 bases, J lost 3 bases, and 9 bases stayed unmatched. The CDR3: CAIISGSGTDTQYF. The DNA of the CDR3 is TGTGCCATCATAAGCGGGAGTGGGACAGATACGCAGTATTTT. Full variable domain (outside the CDR3, taken from reference TRBV2 and TRBJ2-3): EPEVTQTPSHQVTQMGQEVILRCVPISNHLYFYWYRQILGQKVEFLVSFYNNEISEKSEIFDDQFSVERPDGSNFTLKIRSTKLEDSAMYFCAIISGSGTDTQYFGPGTRLTVL.

The chain uses TRBV28 and TRBJ1-5; TRBD1 is a possible D gene (6 bases). Germline lookup yields CDR1 MDHEN and CDR2 SYDVKM. V was shortened by 8 bases and J by 2 bases, with 16 bases between the two germline ends. The CDR3 length is 15 residues. In DNA form, the CDR3 reads TGTGCCAGCCGCCAACAGGGATTCGGCAATCAGCCCCAGCATTTT. This codes for CASRQQGFGNQPQHF.

This chain uses TRBV7-3 with TRBJ1-3; 9 nucleotides align to TRBD1. Germline CDR1 is SGHTA and CDR2 is FQGTGA. This CDR3 spans 16 amino acids. The junction had 13 bases not matched to a gene; V was cut back by 9 bases and J by 4 bases. Here the CDR3 DNA reads TGTGCCAGTTTCATCCGGGACAGGGTATCGGGAAACACCATATATTTT. Its translation: CASFIRDRVSGNTIYF.

The count of this clone is one. CDR3: CASSPIGTVEGYTF. As DNA, the CDR3 is TGTGCCAGCAGCCCGATTGGGACAGTTGAGGGCTACACCTTC. The gene calls are TRBV27 and TRBJ1-2; 7 nucleotides agree with TRBD1. CDR3 length: 14 amino acids. The V and J ends lost 6 bases and 8 bases, in that order; junction bases with no gene match: 12. Germline CDR1 MNHEY, CDR2 SMNVEV (reference sequence).

The gene calls are TRBV7-8 and TRBJ2-3, with 10 nucleotides matching TRBD2. The CDR3 covers 15 residues. The ends lost 3 bases at V and 1 base at J; junction bases unmatched: 1. Germline CDR1 and CDR2: SGHVS and FQNEAQ. CDR3 amino acids: CASSLLAGGTDTQYF. In nucleotides, the CDR3 is TGTGCCAGCAGCTTGCTAGCGGGGGGCACAGATACGCAGTATTTT.

The chain combines TRBV6-5 with TRBJ1-2; no clear D gene. CDR3 size: 16 residues. V dropped 0 bases and J dropped 14 bases, with 25 bases sitting between them. The germline V gene has CDR1 MNHEY and CDR2 SVGAGI. The CDR3 spells CASSYSTDFLLGDSTF. The CDR3 DNA sequence: TGTGCCAGCAGTTACTCGACGGATTTCTTATTAGGAGATTCTACCTTC.